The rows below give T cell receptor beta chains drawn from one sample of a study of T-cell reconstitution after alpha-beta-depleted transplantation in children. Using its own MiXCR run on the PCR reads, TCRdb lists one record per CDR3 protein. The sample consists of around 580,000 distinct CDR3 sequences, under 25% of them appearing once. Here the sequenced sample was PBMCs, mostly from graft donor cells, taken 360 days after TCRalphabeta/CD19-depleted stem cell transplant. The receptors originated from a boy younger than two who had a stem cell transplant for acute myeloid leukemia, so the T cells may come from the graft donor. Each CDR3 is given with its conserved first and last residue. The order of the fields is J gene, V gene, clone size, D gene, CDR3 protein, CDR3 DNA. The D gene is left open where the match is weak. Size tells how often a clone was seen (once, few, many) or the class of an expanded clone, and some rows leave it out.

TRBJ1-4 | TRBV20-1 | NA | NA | CSARAPNRAGEKLFF | TGCAGTGCTAGAGCCCCCAACAGGGCTGGTGAAAAACTGTTTTTT
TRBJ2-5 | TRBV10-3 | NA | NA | CAISWGGDQETQYF | TGTGCCATCAGTTGGGGCGGGGACCAAGAGACCCAGTACTTC
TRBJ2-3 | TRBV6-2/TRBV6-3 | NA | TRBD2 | CASSPPRFGLAGGPRTDTQYF | TGTGCCAGCAGTCCGCCCCGATTTGGACTAGCGGGGGGGCCGCGCACAGATACGCAGTATTTT
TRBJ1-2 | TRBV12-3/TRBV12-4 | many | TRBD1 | CASSLGDSGQVGGYTF | TGTGCCAGCAGTTTAGGAGACTCGGGACAGGTGGGAGGCTACACCTTC
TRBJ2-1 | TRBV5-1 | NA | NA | CASSLQGPVYNEQFF | TGCGCCAGCAGCTTACAGGGCCCCGTTTACAATGAGCAGTTCTTC
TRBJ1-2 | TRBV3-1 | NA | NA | CASSPNHGGPYGYTF | TGTGCCAGCAGCCCCAACCACGGGGGTCCCTATGGCTACACCTTC
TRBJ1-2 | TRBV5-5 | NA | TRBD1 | CASSTGVSYGYTF | TGTGCCAGCAGTACAGGGGTTTCGTATGGCTACACCTTC
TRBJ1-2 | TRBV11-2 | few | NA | CASSLDMGDVFYGYTF | TGTGCCAGCAGCTTAGATATGGGAGACGTTTTCTATGGCTACACCTTC
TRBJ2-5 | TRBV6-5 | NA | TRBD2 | CASSYLIRGGDKETQYF | TGTGCCAGCAGTTATCTGATTCGCGGGGGGGATAAAGAGACCCAGTACTTC
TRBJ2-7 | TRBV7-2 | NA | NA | CASSLSGMPYEQYF | TGTGCCAGCAGCTTATCCGGGATGCCCTACGAGCAGTACTTC
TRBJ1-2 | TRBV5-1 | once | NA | CASSLTDANGYTF | TGCGCCAGCAGCTTGACAGACGCTAATGGCTACACCTTC
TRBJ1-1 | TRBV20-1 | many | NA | CSAREVNTEAFF | TGCAGTGCTAGGGAGGTGAACACTGAAGCTTTCTTT
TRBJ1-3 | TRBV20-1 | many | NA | CSASTQGSGNTIYF | TGCAGTGCTAGTACACAGGGAAGTGGAAACACCATATATTTT
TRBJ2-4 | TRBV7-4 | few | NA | CASSDIRDQKAKNIQYF | TGTGCCAGCAGCGACATCCGGGACCAAAAAGCCAAAAACATTCAGTACTTC
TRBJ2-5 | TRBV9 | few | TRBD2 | CASSAGGYQETQYF | TGTGCCAGCAGCGCCGGGGGGTACCAAGAGACCCAGTACTTC
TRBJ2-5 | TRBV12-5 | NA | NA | CASSPLRPGPPGRAQYF | TGTGCCAGCAGCCCCCTAAGGCCCGGGCCGCCGGGACGAGCCCAGTACTTC
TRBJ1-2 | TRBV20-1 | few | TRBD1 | CSASRGTDYGYTF | TGCAGTGCTAGTCGAGGGACAGACTATGGCTACACCTTC
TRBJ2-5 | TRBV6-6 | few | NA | CASSYVLETQYF | TGTGCCAGCAGTTACGTGTTGGAGACCCAGTACTTC
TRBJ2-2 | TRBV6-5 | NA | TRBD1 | CASSYFTPDRVPGELFF | TGTGCCAGCAGTTACTTTACTCCCGACAGGGTCCCCGGGGAGCTGTTTTTT
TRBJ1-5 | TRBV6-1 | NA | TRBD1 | CASSGQGAGQPQHF | TGTGCCAGCAGTGGACAGGGGGCCGGGCAGCCCCAGCATTTT
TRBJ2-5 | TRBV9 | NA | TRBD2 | CASSTRGLAMETQYF | TGTGCCAGCAGCACGAGGGGACTAGCGATGGAGACCCAGTACTTC
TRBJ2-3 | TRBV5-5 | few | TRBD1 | CASSLRKGQNTDTQYF | TGTGCCAGCAGCTTGAGGAAGGGACAGAACACAGATACGCAGTATTTT
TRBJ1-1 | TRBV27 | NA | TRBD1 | CASSSQFYRGANTEAFF | TGTGCCAGCAGTTCCCAATTCTACAGGGGGGCGAACACTGAAGCTTTCTTT